The 27 T cell receptor beta chains below all came from one sample that was sequenced in a study of blood T cell repertoires in COVID-19. TCRdb keeps only in-frame clones here, not all; method: immunoSEQ multiplex PCR. The sample has about 230,000 clones, around nine tenths seen once. What was sequenced was peripheral blood. The receptors originated from a woman aged 55-75 years with acute or convalescent COVID-19.

The chain couples TRBV29-1 to TRBJ2-7; unclear D gene. The germline V gene has CDR1 SQVTM and CDR2 ANQGSEA. CDR3 length equals 11 residues. V was pared by 4 bases and J by 0 bases, with 4 bases between. The DNA of the CDR3 is TGCAGCGTTGTCGGCTCCTACGAGCAGTACTTC. It translates to CSVVGSYEQYF.

The V and J genes are TRBV30 and TRBJ1-5; D remains ambiguous. CDR1 and CDR2 (germline): GTSNPN, SVGIG (reference sequence). The V end was cut by 1 base, the J end by 5 bases, with 9 bases between. The length of the CDR3 is 13 residues. The DNA for the CDR3 is TGTGCCTGGAGTGGGGAGAGAGATCAGCCCCAGCATTTT. It specifies CAWSGERDQPQHF.

The table lists this clone with a few counts. The chain is built from TRBV28 and TRBJ1-1, with D tentatively TRBD1 (5 bases). Trimming removed 5 bases from V and 5 bases from J, with 27 bases in between. The CDR3 totals 18 residues. The germline CDR1 and CDR2 sequences are MDHEN and SYDVKM. CDR3 protein: CASSPILTGTGGRTEAFF. CDR3 bases: TGTGCCAGCAGTCCTATACTTACCGGGACGGGGGGTAGGACTGAAGCTTTCTTT. Combining the CDR3 with reference TRBV28 and TRBJ1-1 gives the whole variable domain DVKVTQSSRYLVKRTGEKVFLECVQDMDHENMFWYRQDPGLGLRLIYFSYDVKMKEKGDIPEGYSVSREKKERFSLILESASTNQTSMYLCASSPILTGTGGRTEAFFGQGTRLTVV.

V is TRBV5-4 and J is TRBJ1-1; possibly TRBD1 for D (5 bases). The CDR3 spans 14 residues. The germline V and J ends were trimmed by 7 bases and 4 bases, with 17 bases remaining between them. CDR1 is SGHNT and CDR2 is YYREEE in the germline V gene (reference sequence). CDR3 sequence: CASHRDSLTTEAFF. The CDR3 coding sequence is TGTGCCAGCCACCGAGACAGTTTGACCACTGAAGCTTTCTTT.

The chain combines TRBV4-2 with TRBJ2-5; TRBD2 agrees at 10 bases. V gave up 0 bases and J gave up 5 bases; unmatched junction bases: 9. The CDR3 contains 17 residues. In germline, CDR1 is LGHNA, CDR2 YNFKEQ. CDR3 DNA sequence: TGTGCCAGCAGCCAAGAATTAGCCCTAGCGGGAGTCGAGACCCAGTACTTC. The encoded protein is CASSQELALAGVETQYF.

The chain has TRBV12-5 and TRBJ2-1; 9 bases fit TRBD1. J lost 8 bases, V lost 5 bases, and 7 bases had no gene match. CDR3 length equals 14 residues. The germline gives CDR1 LGHNT, CDR2 FRNRAP. The CDR3 loop reads CASGLGQGRHEQFF. CDR3 coding DNA: TGTGCTAGTGGTCTCGGACAGGGGCGACATGAGCAGTTCTTC. Variable domain in full (rest from reference TRBV12-5 and TRBJ2-1): DARVTQTPRHKVTEMGQEVTMRCQPILGHNTVFWYRQTMMQGLELLAYFRNRAPLDDSGMPKDRFSAEMPDATLATLKIQPSEPRDSAVYFCASGLGQGRHEQFFGPGTRLTVL.

Concerning this clone itself: At one boundary the junction diverges from the germline segment, which might be a read error. V and J are TRBV28 and TRBJ1-1; D is undetermined. The CDR3 has 11 residues. Germline assignment: CDR1 MDHEN and CDR2 SYDVKM. This CDR3 is CACRSNTEAFF. CDR3 coding DNA: TGTGCCTGCAGGAGTAACACTGAAGCTTTCTTT.

DNA for the CDR3: TGTGCCGGCCCGATTGGTCCGGGGGACTACGAGCAGTACTTC. Translation gives CAGPIGPGDYEQYF. This chain uses TRBV21-1 with TRBJ2-7; TRBD2, the table's D call, was not compared with the DNA. TRBV21-1 is deemed a pseudogene. The CDR3 has 14 amino acids.

The chain joins TRBV2 to TRBJ2-7; TRBD1 is a possible D gene (6 bases). The germline V and J ends were trimmed by 6 bases and 1 base, with 13 bases remaining between them. CDR1 SNHLY and CDR2 FYNNEI come from the germline V gene. The CDR3 is made up of 14 amino acids. The CDR3 reads CASSDRQVSYEQYF. CDR3 DNA: TGTGCCAGCAGCGATAGACAGGTTTCCTACGAGCAGTACTTC.

Here the CDR3 reads CAWSAMTVNTEAFF. For the CDR3, the DNA is TGTGCCTGGAGTGCTATGACAGTGAACACTGAAGCTTTCTTT. V gene TRBV30 combines with J gene TRBJ1-1, with D tentatively TRBD1 (5 bases). This CDR3 has 14 residues. V lost 1 base and J lost 0, with 9 bases in between. The germline gives CDR1 GTSNPN, CDR2 SVGIG (reference sequence).

On this clone itself: Additional DNA sequences in this sample encode the identical CDR3. This chain joins TRBV6-6 and TRBJ1-3, with D hard to call. The CDR3 runs 15 residues. Trimming cost V 0 bases and J 0 bases, with 6 bases left between them. From germline, CDR1 is MNHNY and CDR2 SVGAGI (reference sequence). CDR3 protein: CASSYSRDSGNTIYF. CDR3 coding DNA: TGTGCCAGCAGTTACTCGAGGGACTCTGGAAACACCATATATTTT.

The chain couples TRBV5-1 to TRBJ2-5; 11 bases map to TRBD1. Germline-derived CDR1 and CDR2 are SGHRS and YFSETQ. Trimming removed 4 bases from V and 4 bases from J; junction bases left unmatched: 9. This CDR3 comprises 16 residues. The CDR3 sequence: CASSAGQGALGETQYF. The CDR3 DNA sequence: TGCGCCAGCAGCGCCGGACAGGGGGCATTGGGAGAGACCCAGTACTTC. Full variable domain (missing parts from reference TRBV5-1 and TRBJ2-5): KAGVTQTPRYLIKTRGQQVTLSCSPISGHRSVSWYQQTPGQGLQFLFEYFSETQRNKGNFPGRFSGRQFSNSRSEMNVSTLELGDSALYLCASSAGQGALGETQYFGPGTRLLVL.

This clone was observed a single time. The chain carries TRBV19 and TRBJ1-4; tentatively, D is TRBD1 (6 bases). This CDR3 spans 14 amino acids. Trimming took off 7 bases at V and 7 bases at J, with 16 bases between the two ends. The germline V gene encodes CDR1 LNHDA and CDR2 SQIVND (reference sequence). CDR3 protein: CASKSQGNSEKLFF. The CDR3 nucleotides are TGTGCCAGTAAATCCCAGGGGAACAGTGAAAAACTGTTTTTT.

J is TRBJ1-2 and V is TRBV7-9, with D uncertain. In germline, CDR1 is SEHNR, CDR2 FQNEAQ (reference sequence). The CDR3 spans 13 residues. Between the trimmed V and J ends, which lost 3 bases and 3 bases, there was a span of 8 bases. CDR3 DNA sequence: TGTGCCAGCAGCTTGTCTGCGGACTATGGCTACACCTTC. It encodes CASSLSADYGYTF.

The chain is built from TRBV30 and TRBJ1-5, with D perhaps matching TRBD1 (5 bases). Per germline, CDR1 GTSNPN and CDR2 SVGIG (reference sequence). This CDR3 contains 15 residues. V gave up 1 base and J gave up 3 bases, with 13 bases separating them. As DNA, the CDR3 is TGTGCCTGGAGTGCCCAGGGCTTCCTCAATCAGCCCCAGCATTTT. Protein sequence: CAWSAQGFLNQPQHF. Full variable domain (rest looked up from reference TRBV30 and TRBJ1-5): SQTIHQWPATLVQPVGSPLSLECTVEGTSNPNLYWYRQAAGRGLQLLFYSVGIGQISSEVPQNLSASRPQDRQFILSSKKLLLSDSGFYLCAWSAQGFLNQPQHFGDGTRLSIL.

A single count supports this clone. The chain carries TRBV19 and TRBJ2-7; 12 bases are shared with TRBD2. Germline loops: CDR1 LNHDA, CDR2 SQIVND (reference sequence). The CDR3 extends over 15 amino acids. V shed 3 bases and J 4 bases; nucleotides not matched to a gene: 4. The CDR3 region is CASSIGLAGWYEQYF. Written as DNA, the CDR3 is TGTGCCAGTAGTATCGGACTAGCGGGATGGTACGAGCAGTACTTC.

The chain links TRBV2 to TRBJ1-4; D perhaps matches TRBD1 (5 bases). Germline V CDR1 and CDR2: SNHLY, FYNNEI. The CDR3 is 16 residues long. With 2 bases removed from V and 4 bases from J, the gap between germline ends came to 14 bases. CDR3 region: CASSERGAGYNEKLFF. In nucleotides, the CDR3 is TGTGCCAGCAGTGAAAGAGGGGCGGGATATAATGAAAAACTGTTTTTT.

The CDR3 reads CASSDRTTSGWPDTQYF. In DNA form, the CDR3 reads TGTGCCAGCAGTGACCGTACAACTAGCGGGTGGCCAGATACGCAGTATTTT. The rearrangement uses TRBV6-1 and TRBJ2-3; 9 bases line up with TRBD2. The CDR3 is 17 amino acids. CDR1 is MNHNS and CDR2 is SASEGT in the germline V gene. After removal of 3 bases from V and 4 bases from J, the junction contained 11 bases not matched to a gene.

V gene TRBV15 combines with J gene TRBJ1-6; D perhaps matches TRBD1 (5 bases). CDR1 is LNHNV, CDR2 YYDKDF, per germline (reference sequence). The CDR3 contains 15 residues. Trimming left V 1 base short and J 7 bases short, with 11 bases between. The CDR3 sequence is CATSRGQTGNSPLHF. In nucleotides, the CDR3 is TGTGCCACCAGCAGAGGACAGACCGGGAATTCACCCCTCCACTTT.

This clone was observed a single time. The chain joins TRBV7-9 to TRBJ2-5; weak D call: TRBD2 (7 bases). CDR3 length equals 18 residues. The V end lost 5 bases, the J end lost 0 bases, and 22 bases lay between the germline ends. The V gene's germline CDR1 is SEHNR and CDR2 FQNEAQ (reference sequence). The CDR3 reads CASSLDGGSGGYQETQYF. For the CDR3, the DNA is TGTGCCAGCAGCCTTGATGGGGGCTCGGGGGGCTACCAAGAGACCCAGTACTTC.

This chain connects TRBV6-2 or TRBV6-3 to TRBJ1-5; no definite D call. V shed 3 bases and J shed 6 bases, with 9 bases lying between them. The CDR3 is made up of 13 amino acids. CDR1 is MNHEY, CDR2 SVGEGT, per germline. The CDR3 spells CASSYFYGQPQHF. The CDR3 DNA reads as TGTGCCAGCAGTTATTTTTACGGTCAGCCCCAGCATTTT.

The J gene is TRBJ1-4, the V gene TRBV7-2; possibly TRBD1 for D (5 bases). Germline CDR1 SGHTA, CDR2 FQGNSA. The CDR3 spans 13 residues. Trimming pared 3 bases from V and 8 bases from J, leaving 10 bases between. CDR3 amino acids: CASSFSRQEKLFF. The CDR3 nucleotides are TGTGCCAGCAGCTTTTCACGACAGGAAAAACTGTTTTTT.

The rearrangement uses TRBV7-2 and TRBJ2-5; D gene unclear. Trimming left V 1 base short and J 7 bases short, with 19 bases between. The CDR3 totals 16 residues. Germline V gives CDR1 SGHTA, CDR2 FQGNSA. The CDR3 spells CASSLGAGGSEGTQYF. The CDR3, as DNA: TGTGCCAGCAGCTTAGGAGCAGGTGGATCCGAAGGGACCCAGTACTTC.

The chain couples TRBV19 to TRBJ2-1, with 11 bases identical to TRBD2. This CDR3 has 16 amino acids. With V trimmed by 3 bases and J by 8 bases, 9 bases remained unmatched. Germline lookup yields CDR1 LNHDA and CDR2 SQIVND (reference sequence). DNA for the CDR3: TGTGCCAGTAGTATCCCGACTAGCGGGGACATATATGAGCAGTTCTTC. It encodes CASSIPTSGDIYEQFF.

The J gene is TRBJ1-1, the V gene TRBV28, with 9 nucleotides matching TRBD1. Germline V gene lookup returns CDR1 MDHEN and CDR2 SYDVKM. With 9 bases clipped from V and 5 bases from J, the junction kept 10 bases outside the gene matches. This CDR3 comprises 14 residues. Here the CDR3 reads CASQLGQGRTEAFF. CDR3 bases: TGTGCCAGTCAACTGGGACAGGGTAGGACTGAAGCTTTCTTT. Supplemented by reference TRBV28 and TRBJ1-1, the full variable domain reads DVKVTQSSRYLVKRTGEKVFLECVQDMDHENMFWYRQDPGLGLRLIYFSYDVKMKEKGDIPEGYSVSREKKERFSLILESASTNQTSMYLCASQLGQGRTEAFFGQGTRLTVV.

This chain joins TRBV10-1 and TRBJ2-5, with TRBD1 matching over 8 bases. The CDR3 contains 15 residues. Germline CDR1 is WNHNN and CDR2 is SYGVQD (reference sequence). Losses at the gene ends were 0 bases for V and 7 bases for J; bases not matched to a gene: 7. The CDR3 loop reads CASSESGTGSSTQYF. As DNA, the CDR3 is TGCGCCAGCAGTGAGTCCGGGACAGGTTCGTCGACCCAGTACTTC.

The V call is TRBV4-2, the J call TRBJ1-3; a possible D gene is TRBD1 (5 bases). V was pared by 1 base and J by 0 bases, with 10 bases between. Germline V gene sequence: CDR1 LGHNA, CDR2 YNFKEQ. This CDR3 contains 16 residues. For the CDR3, the DNA is TGTGCCAGCAGCCAAGCCCAGGGTGCCTCTGGAAACACCATATATTTT. Its translation is CASSQAQGASGNTIYF.